Following are 6 T cell receptor beta chains from one sample sequenced in a study of blood T cells in healthy people across ages. Primed by a sample-barcoded 5' primer and a J-beta primer mix, a second PCR proceeded for roughly 7 to 12 cycles. TCRdb passed the 5' RACE reads through MiXCR, listing each CDR3 protein once. The profile shows roughly 800,000 distinct CDR3 sequences, approximately 55% of them singletons. The sequenced material came from blood. The receptor set was obtained from a man older than 75 in good health.

CDR3 region: CASSVATGPSGNIQYF. The CDR3 DNA reads TGTGCCAGCAGCGTAGCTACCGGGCCCTCGGGGAACATTCAGTACTTC. The chain links TRBV9 to TRBJ2-7, with D possibly matching TRBD2 (5 bases). The J call may be in error: the DNA end matches TRBJ2-4 better. Germline CDR1 SGDLS, CDR2 YYNGEE. CDR3 length: 16 residues.

This clonotype was counted once. This rearrangement joins TRBV18 to TRBJ2-7, with 13 positions matching TRBD2. CDR1 is KGHSH, CDR2 LQKENI, per germline. The ends lost 6 bases at V and 0 bases at J; junction bases unmatched: 5. The CDR3 covers 16 residues. CDR3 sequence: CASSQGTSGTSYEQYF. Here the CDR3 DNA reads TGTGCCAGCTCTCAGGGGACTAGCGGGACCTCCTACGAGCAGTACTTC.

This clonotype was seen a few times. The chain recombines TRBV7-2 with TRBJ2-1, with unresolved D. V was pared by 4 bases and J by 7 bases, with 17 bases between. Per germline, CDR1 SGHTA and CDR2 FQGNSA. This CDR3 spans 15 amino acids. CDR3 nucleotide sequence: TGTGCCAGCAGCTCCGAAGCGTCTTCGGGTAATGAGCAGTTCTTC. Residues: CASSSEASSGNEQFF.

In its sample, this clonotype was seen many times. This rearrangement joins TRBV29-1 to TRBJ2-4; no firm D call. V was clipped by 2 bases and J by 5 bases, with 7 bases between them. The CDR3 is 12 residues long. From germline, CDR1 is SQVTM and CDR2 ANQGSEA. Written as DNA, the CDR3 is TGCAGCGTTGAACCGGAGCAAAACATTCAGTACTTC. Amino acids: CSVEPEQNIQYF.

This clonotype was observed a few times. The chain couples TRBV18 to TRBJ2-5, with TRBD2 matching over 8 bases. With V trimmed by 3 bases and J by 0 bases, 3 bases remained unmatched. This CDR3 is 15 amino acids long. The V gene's germline CDR1 is KGHSH and CDR2 LQKENI. CDR3 in DNA: TGTGCCAGCTCACCGGTAGCGGGGTACCAAGAGACCCAGTACTTC. It translates to CASSPVAGYQETQYF.

The CDR3 bases are TGTGCCAGCAGTCTACGGGACAGTGGGACCTACGAGCAGTACTTC. Its translation is CASSLRDSGTYEQYF. This chain uses TRBV27 with TRBJ2-7, with TRBD1 matching 7 bases. J was trimmed by 2 bases and V by 5 bases; bases with no gene match: 9. Germline values: CDR1 MNHEY, CDR2 SMNVEV (reference sequence). The CDR3 has 15 residues.